The 27 T cell receptor beta chains below all came from one sample that was sequenced in a study of OX40 agonist ivuxolimab in advanced cancers. The library was made by the immunoSEQ multiplex PCR assay. TCRdb holds this immuneACCESS table with in-frame rearrangements only. Some clones are missing; in checked studies, unresolved V genes explain under half, and the rest has no known cause. The sample table lists fewer than 25,000 clones, approximately 83% of them with a count of one. About 8.3% of the sample is in the top ten clones. Specimen: CD4+ or CD8+ T cells sorted from blood, collected in a trial of the OX40 agonist ivuxolimab. These receptors were taken from an adult with an advanced solid tumor such as melanoma, head and neck, liver or kidney cancer.

The chain joins TRBV27 to TRBJ1-2; D not resolved. The length of the CDR3 is 13 residues. Germline V gives CDR1 MNHEY, CDR2 SMNVEV (reference sequence). Trimming cost V 2 bases and J 4 bases, with 8 bases left between them. DNA of the CDR3: TGTGCCAGCAGTTTAGGGCAGACCTATGGCTACACCTTC. This encodes CASSLGQTYGYTF.

CDR3: CASSARTGVYTF. DNA of the CDR3: TGTGCCAGCAGCGCAAGGACAGGGGTTTATACCTTC. The chain recombines TRBV9 with TRBJ1-2, with 9 positions matching TRBD1. Per the germline V gene, CDR1 is SGDLS and CDR2 is YYNGEE. This CDR3 has 12 amino acids. The J segment lost 14 bases and the V segment lost 3 bases, leaving 8 bases of the junction unmatched.

This chain connects TRBV9 to TRBJ2-3, with 8 nucleotides matching TRBD2. J was trimmed by 4 bases and V by 2 bases; bases with no gene match: 3. The CDR3 length is 14 residues. From germline, CDR1 is SGDLS and CDR2 YYNGEE. The CDR3 DNA is TGTGCCAGCAGCGTCGGGGGGGCCCCAGATACGCAGTATTTT. Its translation: CASSVGGAPDTQYF.

The J gene is TRBJ1-1, the V gene TRBV2; unclear D gene. The CDR3 contains 15 residues. Trimming left V 1 base short and J 0 bases short, with 9 bases between. Germline values: CDR1 SNHLY, CDR2 FYNNEI. In nucleotides, the CDR3 is TGTGCCAGCAGTGAAGACGAACAGATGAACACTGAAGCTTTCTTT. It specifies CASSEDEQMNTEAFF.

This clone was seen a handful of times. V usage is TRBV5-5 and J usage is TRBJ2-1; D unclear. The germline V and J ends were trimmed by 7 bases and 0 bases, with 14 bases remaining between them. Germline CDR1 SGHKS, CDR2 YYEKEE (reference sequence). The CDR3 runs to 15 residues. CDR3 residues: CASLTDPSSYNEQFF. CDR3 coding DNA: TGTGCCAGCTTAACTGATCCTAGCTCCTACAATGAGCAGTTCTTC.

The V and J genes are TRBV2 and TRBJ2-7, with D maybe TRBD2 (6 bases). CDR1 and CDR2 from the germline V gene are SNHLY and FYNNEI. V was shortened by 7 bases and J by 7 bases, with 14 bases between the two germline ends. The CDR3 spans 12 residues. In DNA form, the CDR3 reads TGTGCCAGCAAAGGAGGGGTCTCTGAGCAGTACTTC. It codes for CASKGGVSEQYF.

V usage is TRBV2 and J usage is TRBJ1-2, with 9 bases aligning to TRBD1. J was trimmed by 4 bases and V by 8 bases; bases with no gene match: 5. This CDR3 has 13 residues. Looked up from germline, CDR1 is SNHLY and CDR2 is FYNNEI. This CDR3 is CASPDRGLYGYTF. In DNA, the CDR3 is TGTGCCAGCCCGGACAGGGGCCTCTATGGCTACACCTTC.

The sample holds a few counts of this clone. The chain recombines TRBV7-9 with TRBJ1-5, with 7 bases fitting TRBD1. The CDR3 consists of 16 residues. Germline trimming cut 4 bases from V and 5 bases from J; bases unmatched to any gene: 11. Germline assignment: CDR1 SEHNR and CDR2 FQNEAQ (reference sequence). CDR3 region: CASSSTRTTGDQPQHF. The CDR3 DNA reads as TGTGCCAGCAGCTCGACTCGGACTACAGGGGATCAGCCCCAGCATTTT.

The chain uses TRBV4-2 and TRBJ2-2; 10 bases line up with TRBD2. Trimming took 0 bases from V and 7 from J; bases not matched to a gene: 5. The CDR3 is 16 residues long. The germline gives CDR1 LGHNA, CDR2 YNFKEQ. The CDR3 loop is CASSQDWRTSGGELFF. The CDR3 DNA follows: TGTGCCAGCAGCCAAGATTGGAGGACTAGCGGCGGGGAGCTGTTTTTT.

The J gene is TRBJ1-2, the V gene TRBV2; 7 nucleotides align to TRBD1. V was clipped by 6 bases and J by 4 bases; unmatched bases: 5. This CDR3 is 13 amino acids long. Germline values: CDR1 SNHLY, CDR2 FYNNEI. The CDR3 nucleotides are TGTGCCAGCAGCGAGGGGGCCCGCTATGGCTACACCTTC. Amino acid sequence: CASSEGARYGYTF. Looking up the rest from reference TRBV2 and TRBJ1-2 gives the full variable domain: EPEVTQTPSHQVTQMGQEVILRCVPISNHLYFYWYRQILGQKVEFLVSFYNNEISEKSEIFDDQFSVERPDGSNFTLKIRSTKLEDSAMYFCASSEGARYGYTFGSGTRLTVV.

In this sample, this clone turned up a few times. The V gene is TRBV9, the J gene TRBJ2-3, with D perhaps TRBD2 (6 bases). In germline, CDR1 is SGDLS, CDR2 YYNGEE. The V and J ends lost 2 bases and 2 bases respectively, with 12 bases between them. This CDR3 is 15 amino acids long. This CDR3 is CASSVYGGNTDTQYF. CDR3 sequence (DNA): TGTGCCAGCAGCGTGTACGGCGGGAACACAGATACGCAGTATTTT.

This clone occurred once. The CDR3 loop reads CASSIGGGRPQHF. DNA of the CDR3: TGTGCCAGTAGTATCGGAGGGGGCCGGCCCCAGCATTTT. The chain uses TRBV19 and TRBJ1-5; 7 bases agree with TRBD1. The germline V gene has CDR1 LNHDA and CDR2 SQIVND (reference sequence). The CDR3 sequence is 13 residues long. Trimming cost V 3 bases and J 9 bases; bases outside gene matches: 5.

The chain links TRBV5-5 to TRBJ1-2, with D perhaps TRBD1 (5 bases). The CDR3 has 16 residues. V lost 1 base and J lost 4, with 17 bases in between. Germline CDR1 SGHKS, CDR2 YYEKEE (reference sequence). CDR3 protein: CASSLYKGPNFYGYTF. CDR3 in DNA: TGTGCCAGCAGCTTGTATAAGGGGCCCAATTTCTATGGCTACACCTTC. Based on the CDR3 plus reference TRBV5-5 and TRBJ1-2, the full variable domain is DAGVTQSPTHLIKTRGQQVTLRCSPISGHKSVSWYQQVLGQGPQFIFQYYEKEERGRGNFPDRFSARQFPNYSSELNVNALLLGDSALYLCASSLYKGPNFYGYTFGSGTRLTVV.

The chain employs TRBV14 and TRBJ2-7; D is unresolved. The V end was cut by 1 base, the J end by 4 bases, with 14 bases between. CDR3 length: 15 residues. Germline lookup yields CDR1 SGHDN and CDR2 FVKESK. CDR3 residues: CASSQAKLGLYEQYF. CDR3 coding DNA: TGTGCCAGCAGCCAAGCAAAGTTAGGGCTTTACGAGCAGTACTTC.

Only one count was recorded for this clone. The chain links TRBV27 to TRBJ2-1; tentative D call: TRBD1 (6 bases). V was clipped by 6 bases and J by 14 bases, with 17 bases between them. Germline V lookup: CDR1 MNHEY, CDR2 SMNVEV (reference sequence). This CDR3 spans 12 amino acids. In DNA, the CDR3 is TGTGCCAGCAGGTTCCTCGGCCGACAGGAGTTCTTC. It codes for CASRFLGRQEFF.

This chain links TRBV7-9 with TRBJ2-1, with D unresolved. Germline V lookup: CDR1 SEHNR, CDR2 FQNEAQ (reference sequence). The CDR3 has 15 residues. V lost 1 base and J 2 bases, leaving 9 bases between the germline ends. CDR3 protein: CASSLGETTYNEQFF. In DNA form, the CDR3 reads TGTGCCAGCAGCTTAGGGGAAACAACCTACAATGAGCAGTTCTTC.

The chain links TRBV6-6 to TRBJ1-1; TRBD1 agrees at 7 bases. Germline lookup yields CDR1 MNHNY and CDR2 SVGAGI (reference sequence). V lost 8 bases, J lost 7 bases, and 13 bases stayed unmatched. There are 14 residues in the CDR3. CDR3 region: CASLRQGISFEAFF. As DNA, the CDR3 is TGTGCCAGCCTGAGACAGGGCATATCTTTTGAAGCTTTCTTT.

The chain joins TRBV2 to TRBJ2-5; the match to TRBD1 covers 7 bases. The junction had 7 bases not matched to a gene; V was cut back by 4 bases and J by 5 bases. Germline CDR1 and CDR2: SNHLY and FYNNEI. The CDR3 has 14 amino acids. The CDR3 here is CASSGEGAWETQYF. Written as DNA, the CDR3 is TGTGCCAGCAGTGGAGAGGGGGCATGGGAGACCCAGTACTTC. Together with reference TRBV2 and TRBJ2-5, the CDR3 gives the full variable domain: EPEVTQTPSHQVTQMGQEVILRCVPISNHLYFYWYRQILGQKVEFLVSFYNNEISEKSEIFDDQFSVERPDGSNFTLKIRSTKLEDSAMYFCASSGEGAWETQYFGPGTRLLVL.

This clone was counted once. The V gene is TRBV11-2, the J gene TRBJ2-3, with D unclear. Germline V gene data show CDR1 as SGHAT and CDR2 as FQNNGV. The length of the CDR3 is 11 residues. Trimming pared 2 bases from V and 9 bases from J, leaving 6 bases between. The CDR3: CASSLIGTQYF. CDR3 DNA sequence: TGTGCCAGCAGCTTAATCGGCACGCAGTATTTT.

The chain uses TRBV14 and TRBJ1-4; D is ambiguous. This CDR3 spans 14 amino acids. Trimming took off 3 bases at V and 2 bases at J, with 7 bases between the two ends. Germline V lookup: CDR1 SGHDN, CDR2 FVKESK. CDR3 loop: CASSQGGTNEKLFF. CDR3 bases: TGTGCCAGCAGCCAGGGAGGGACTAATGAAAAACTGTTTTTT.

This sequence joins TRBV11-2 and TRBJ1-3; D gene unclear. The CDR3 length is 14 residues. Germline CDR1 and CDR2: SGHAT and FQNNGV. V was trimmed by 4 bases and J by 6 bases, leaving 13 bases between them. CDR3 bases: TGTGCCAGCAGCTCGACCGGGAACTTAAACACCATATATTTT. Its protein is CASSSTGNLNTIYF.

The chain links TRBV5-4 to TRBJ1-1; TRBD1 is a possible D gene (5 bases). The V gene lost 0 bases and the J gene lost 4 bases, with 10 bases spanning the gap. This CDR3 is 14 amino acids long. CDR1 SGHNT and CDR2 YYREEE come from the germline V gene (reference sequence). The CDR3 loop is CASSLDSRGTEAFF. As DNA, the CDR3 is TGTGCCAGCAGCTTGGATAGTAGGGGCACTGAAGCTTTCTTT.

A single count supports this clone. The chain has TRBV2 and TRBJ2-7; no clear D. This CDR3 contains 12 residues. Trimming took 7 bases from V and 6 from J, leaving 13 bases between them. CDR1 is SNHLY, CDR2 FYNNEI, per germline. The CDR3 DNA sequence: TGTGCCAGCACGGACGACCCGGGCGAGCAGTACTTC. Protein: CASTDDPGEQYF.

This clone occurred once. The genes are TRBV4-3 and TRBJ2-3, with a tentative D call TRBD2 (6 bases). In germline, CDR1 is LGHNA, CDR2 YSLEER. The CDR3 extends over 15 amino acids. Trimming shortened V by 1 base and J by 6 bases, and 14 bases separated the two germline ends. DNA of the CDR3: TGCGCCAGCAGCCAAGGGAGGGCGACTTACGATACGCAGTATTTT. Amino acids: CASSQGRATYDTQYF.

The V gene is TRBV4-2, the J gene TRBJ1-3; tentative D call: TRBD1 (6 bases). The CDR3 loop spans 17 amino acids. V lost 2 bases, J lost 1 base, and 15 bases lay in between. The germline V gene encodes CDR1 LGHNA and CDR2 YNFKEQ. CDR3 coding DNA: TGTGCCAGCAGCCAACCGCAACCCAGGGGATCTGGAAACACCATATATTTT. It yields the protein CASSQPQPRGSGNTIYF.

This chain links TRBV7-2 with TRBJ2-2; D may be TRBD1 (5 bases). Trimming shortened V by 5 bases and J by 5 bases, and 12 bases separated the two germline ends. Germline lookup yields CDR1 SGHTA and CDR2 FQGNSA. The CDR3 totals 14 residues. The CDR3 bases are TGTGCCAGCAGCCATCTTGACAGTACCGGGGAGCTGTTTTTT. Translating gives CASSHLDSTGELFF.

The genes are TRBV7-9 and TRBJ1-1; D is unresolved. The germline gives CDR1 SEHNR, CDR2 FQNEAQ (reference sequence). CDR3 size: 14 residues. Trimming took off 10 bases at V and 4 bases at J, with 19 bases between the two ends. DNA for the CDR3: TGTGCCACTTCTCCTCTCGCAGTAGTCACTGAAGCTTTCTTT. Translated: CATSPLAVVTEAFF.